The 17 T cell receptor beta chains below all came from one sample that was sequenced in a study of T cell responses to AZD1222 COVID-19 vaccine. The table came from immunoSEQ multiplex PCR; TCRdb's copy has only in-frame clones and leaves some out. The table shows nearly 95,000 clones, with over 75% occurring only once. Sequencing was performed on peripheral blood, taken 28 days after the second AZD1222 dose. All receptors derive from an adult who received the AZD1222 COVID-19 vaccine.

The rearrangement links TRBV4-3 to TRBJ1-6; D gene unclear. The length of the CDR3 is 16 residues. Trimming took 3 bases from V and 4 from J, leaving 13 bases between them. Germline V gives CDR1 LGHNA, CDR2 YSLEER. The chain's CDR3 is CASSHEVEEYNSPLHF. Here the CDR3 DNA reads TGCGCCAGCAGCCACGAGGTGGAGGAGTATAATTCACCCCTCCACTTT.

The chain is built from TRBV13 and TRBJ2-5, with D perhaps TRBD2 (7 bases). This CDR3 is built from 16 residues. The V and J ends lost 4 bases and 1 base respectively, with 16 bases between them. Germline CDR1 reads PRHDT; CDR2 reads FYEKMQ (reference sequence). Here the CDR3 reads CASSSDRSGTQETQYF. CDR3 in DNA: TGTGCCAGCAGCTCCGACAGGAGCGGGACCCAAGAGACCCAGTACTTC.

The rearrangement uses TRBV25-1 and TRBJ2-2, with D maybe TRBD2 (6 bases). This CDR3 has 15 residues. Trimming removed 6 bases from V and 4 bases from J, with 15 bases in between. Germline V lookup: CDR1 MGHDK, CDR2 SYGVNS. CDR3 DNA sequence: TGTGCCAGCAGACCGGAGGGAGGCCCCACCGGGGAGCTGTTTTTT. Translating gives CASRPEGGPTGELFF.

The V and J genes are TRBV6-5 and TRBJ2-5, with D uncertain. Germline V CDR1 and CDR2: MNHEY, SVGAGI. Trimming stripped 4 bases from V and 4 bases from J, with 13 bases between. The CDR3 contains 14 residues. CDR3 loop: CASSSTFWGETQYF. CDR3 coding DNA: TGTGCCAGCAGTTCAACCTTTTGGGGAGAGACCCAGTACTTC.

The sample holds one count of this clone. This chain uses TRBV9 with TRBJ1-1; D may be TRBD1 (5 bases). The CDR3 totals 15 residues. Per the germline V gene, CDR1 is SGDLS and CDR2 is YYNGEE. V lost 3 bases to trimming and J lost 7 bases, with 19 bases between them. CDR3 amino acids: CASSASAGVGVEAFF. The CDR3, as DNA: TGTGCCAGCAGCGCCTCGGCGGGGGTAGGCGTTGAAGCTTTCTTT.

The chain uses TRBV7-9 and TRBJ2-4; weak D call: TRBD1 (5 bases). V lost 0 bases to trimming and J lost 7 bases, with 10 bases between them. This CDR3 contains 14 residues. Germline values: CDR1 SEHNR, CDR2 FQNEAQ (reference sequence). The CDR3 here is CASSLAGEGNIQYF. CDR3 sequence (DNA): TGTGCCAGCAGCTTAGCAGGGGAAGGTAACATTCAGTACTTC. Full variable domain (outside the CDR3, taken from reference TRBV7-9 and TRBJ2-4): DTGVSQNPRHKITKRGQNVTFRCDPISEHNRLYWYRQTLGQGPEFLTYFQNEAQLEKSRLLSDRFSAERPKGSFSTLEIQRTEQGDSAMYLCASSLAGEGNIQYFGAGTRLSVL.

V is TRBV30 and J is TRBJ2-7; 11 nucleotides line up with TRBD2. This CDR3 contains 15 residues. Germline CDR1 GTSNPN, CDR2 SVGIG (reference sequence). J gave up 4 bases and V 3 bases, and 8 bases lay outside the gene matches. The CDR3 coding sequence is TGTGCCTGGAGGTTAGCGGGGGGGGCGGTATACGAGCAGTACTTC. Translated, it gives CAWRLAGGAVYEQYF.

This chain links TRBV5-6 with TRBJ2-3; TRBD2 matches at 10 bases. The CDR3 spans 16 residues. Germline lookup yields CDR1 SGHDT and CDR2 YYEEEE. Trimming cost V 0 bases and J 2 bases; bases outside gene matches: 3. The CDR3 nucleotides read TGTGCCAGCAGCTTGGGAGCGGGGGGGCCCACAGATACGCAGTATTTT. Protein: CASSLGAGGPTDTQYF.

The V call is TRBV19, the J call TRBJ1-3; 10 bases align to TRBD1. This CDR3 is built from 16 residues. Germline CDR1 LNHDA, CDR2 SQIVND (reference sequence). Trimming took 5 bases from V and 2 from J; bases not matched to a gene: 6. The CDR3 reads CASSAFGQGAGNTIYF. The CDR3 coding sequence is TGTGCCAGTAGTGCTTTTGGACAGGGGGCTGGAAACACCATATATTTT.

The rearrangement links TRBV20-1 to TRBJ2-7, with 10 bases matching TRBD1. Germline CDR1 is DFQATT and CDR2 is SNEGSKA (reference sequence). CDR3 length equals 11 residues. V lost 6 bases to trimming and J lost 7 bases; unmatched junction nucleotides: 3. CDR3 coding DNA: TGCAGTGCGGGACAGGGGAAGGAGCAGTACTTC. As protein: CSAGQGKEQYF.

The V gene is TRBV19, the J gene TRBJ2-3; 8 bases are a match to TRBD1. CDR1 and CDR2 from the germline V gene are LNHDA and SQIVND (reference sequence). V dropped 6 bases and J dropped 1; count of bases not matched to a gene: 6. The CDR3 has 15 residues. DNA for the CDR3: TGTGCCAGTAGGATCGAGACAGGGGGCACAGATACGCAGTATTTT. This gives the protein CASRIETGGTDTQYF.

The rearrangement uses TRBV2 and TRBJ2-3; D not certain. The V end lost 9 bases, the J end lost 1 base, and 17 bases lay between the germline ends. The germline V gene has CDR1 SNHLY and CDR2 FYNNEI. The CDR3 spans 15 residues. CDR3 sequence (DNA): TGTGCCAGTCAAAAGTGGGATCCCGGCACAGATACGCAGTATTTT. Translated: CASQKWDPGTDTQYF.

The V and J genes are TRBV2 and TRBJ2-7, with unresolved D. Trimming pared 5 bases from V and 3 bases from J, leaving 17 bases between. This CDR3 spans 15 amino acids. Germline V gives CDR1 SNHLY, CDR2 FYNNEI. CDR3 DNA sequence: TGTGCCAGCAGTTCGGCGGATACTCAATACTACGAGCAGTACTTC. Translating gives CASSSADTQYYEQYF.

This clone was counted a single time. V usage is TRBV6-4 and J usage is TRBJ1-1; weak D call: TRBD1 (5 bases). There are 13 residues in the CDR3. Trimming left V 6 bases short and J 0 bases short, with 8 bases between. Germline CDR1 reads MRHNA; CDR2 reads SNTAGT. As DNA, the CDR3 is TGTGCCAGCAGGGAACAGGTGAACACTGAAGCTTTCTTT. It encodes CASREQVNTEAFF.

This chain connects TRBV5-6 to TRBJ1-6; tentative D call: TRBD1 (5 bases). Per germline, CDR1 SGHDT and CDR2 YYEEEE. There are 14 residues in the CDR3. Deletions cut 2 bases from V and 8 bases from J, with 11 bases between. CDR3 in amino acids: CASSFGAKDSPLHF. The CDR3 DNA reads TGTGCCAGCAGCTTCGGGGCCAAGGATTCACCCCTCCACTTT.

This clone was found once. The chain recombines TRBV20-1 with TRBJ2-7, with 8 nucleotides matching TRBD2. Germline values: CDR1 DFQATT, CDR2 SNEGSKA (reference sequence). This CDR3 region has 13 residues. After removal of 3 bases from V and 1 base from J, the junction contained 2 bases not matched to a gene. The CDR3 here is CSASSGTSYEQYF. The CDR3, as DNA: TGCAGTGCTAGTAGCGGGACGTCCTACGAGCAGTACTTC.

The genes are TRBV12-3 or TRBV12-4 and TRBJ2-3; 7 nucleotides align to TRBD1. The CDR3 runs 13 residues. V dropped 6 bases and J dropped 7; count of bases not matched to a gene: 7. CDR3: CASRMTGRNTQYF. DNA of the CDR3: TGTGCCAGCAGGATGACAGGGCGAAATACGCAGTATTTT.